There are many counts of the clone carrying this TCR beta chain. This sample is part of a study of T cell repertoires in cytomegalovirus infection. TCRdb analysed the reads with MiXCR anew, one entry per CDR3 protein. The table lists about 140,000 distinct CDR3 sequences, 5.5% to 7% of them singletons. The length of the CDR3 is 16 residues. Germline-derived CDR1 and CDR2 are DFQATT and SNEGSKA (reference sequence). V lost 0 bases to trimming and J lost 1 base, with 15 bases between them. The sequence derives from a human donor in good health (CMV status not recorded). Some clones in this sample may be carry-over from other donors' samples. The sample taken for sequencing was PBMCs. V gene TRBV20-1 combines with J gene TRBJ2-5; D is possibly TRBD2 (6 bases). The CDR3 sequence: CSARDGVAATQETQYF. DNA for the CDR3: TGCAGTGCTAGAGATGGGGTAGCGGCCACCCAAGAGACCCAGTACTTC.